This T cell receptor (beta chain) was identified in a study of T cell changes during pregnancy in multiple sclerosis. V was clipped by 8 bases and J by 2 bases, with 9 bases between them. The germline CDR1 and CDR2 sequences are MNHEY and SVGAGI. The length of the CDR3 is 12 residues. Produced via immunoSEQ multiplex PCR; TCRdb's table is partial and in-frame only. This table holds under 80,000 clones, around 90% found once. Sequenced here: peripheral blood, sampled after pregnancy. This receptor was taken from a female donor in good health, enrolled as a control in a pregnancy study. This rearrangement joins TRBV6-5 to TRBJ2-5; the D is unclear. CDR3 loop: CASGRIQETQYF. Written as DNA, the CDR3 is TGTGCCAGCGGCCGAATACAAGAGACCCAGTACTTC.